This entry lists 28 T cell receptor beta chains sequenced from one sample in a study of blood T cell repertoires in COVID-19. Sequencing used immunoSEQ multiplex PCR; TCRdb keeps in-frame clones, though not all of them. The sample includes roughly 150,000 clones, 85% of them seen just once. Specimen: peripheral blood. Receptors originate from a woman older than 75 with COVID-19, enrolled during active disease.

V and J are TRBV12-3 or TRBV12-4 and TRBJ1-5; D is ambiguous. Trimming removed 3 bases at V and 7 bases at J, with 7 bases between. CDR3 length: 12 amino acids. The CDR3 nucleotides read TGTGCCAGCAGTTTTTTTGGCCAGCCCCAGCATTTT. As protein: CASSFFGQPQHF.

The chain links TRBV28 to TRBJ1-2, with a possible D match to TRBD1 (5 bases). Per the germline V gene, CDR1 is MDHEN and CDR2 is SYDVKM. Trimming took 5 bases from V and 8 from J, leaving 18 bases between them. The CDR3 sequence is 14 residues long. CDR3 amino acids: CASSPPGLKDGYTF. The CDR3 region has the DNA TGTGCCAGCAGTCCCCCGGGACTCAAAGACGGCTACACCTTC.

This clone has a single count. The same CDR3 also results from other DNA sequences found in this sample. V and J are TRBV5-1 and TRBJ1-2; 7 positions match TRBD1. The V gene's germline CDR1 is SGHRS and CDR2 YFSETQ. Germline trimming cut 2 bases from V and 1 base from J; bases unmatched to any gene: 2. This CDR3 is 14 amino acids long. CDR3 loop: CASSFQGDNYGYTF. The CDR3 region has the DNA TGCGCCAGCAGCTTTCAGGGGGATAACTATGGCTACACCTTC.

V and J are TRBV2 and TRBJ2-5, with 15 bases aligning to TRBD2. CDR3 length: 15 amino acids. Trimming removed 7 bases from V and 7 bases from J; junction bases left unmatched: 7. CDR1 is SNHLY and CDR2 is FYNNEI in the germline V gene. In nucleotides, the CDR3 is TGTGCCAGCATGGGAAGGACTAGCGGGGGGGGGACCCAGTACTTC. This translates into CASMGRTSGGGTQYF.

V is TRBV6-1 and J is TRBJ1-1, with D maybe TRBD1 (5 bases). V gave up 2 bases and J gave up 5 bases, with 21 bases separating them. Germline V lookup: CDR1 MNHNS, CDR2 SASEGT. The CDR3 runs 17 residues. In DNA, the CDR3 is TGTGCCAGCAGTGAATTCCCTGGTGGGGCGGGATTTACTGAAGCTTTCTTT. Its protein is CASSEFPGGAGFTEAFF.

This CDR3 reads CASSFLRVVGYEQYF. As DNA, the CDR3 is TGTGCCAGCAGTTTCCTCAGGGTAGTCGGGTACGAGCAGTACTTC. The chain couples TRBV27 to TRBJ2-7; a weak D match, TRBD1 (5 bases). Per the germline V gene, CDR1 is MNHEY and CDR2 is SMNVEV (reference sequence). V gave up 3 bases and J gave up 4 bases, with 16 bases separating them. The CDR3 has 15 residues.

The J gene is TRBJ1-5, the V gene TRBV4-1, with a possible D match to TRBD1 (5 bases). Trimming pared 8 bases from V and 1 base from J, leaving 15 bases between. The CDR3 is made up of 15 amino acids. Germline V gene data show CDR1 as MGHRA and CDR2 as YSYEKL. The CDR3 is CASGEDGGSNQPQHF. Here the CDR3 DNA reads TGCGCCAGCGGCGAGGATGGGGGGAGCAATCAGCCCCAGCATTTT.

This chain links TRBV5-4 with TRBJ1-1, with D maybe TRBD1 (6 bases). The CDR3 loop spans 13 amino acids. Germline lookup yields CDR1 SGHNT and CDR2 YYREEE (reference sequence). The germline V and J ends were trimmed by 1 base and 5 bases, with 9 bases remaining between them. The CDR3 is CASSLQGLTEAFF. The CDR3 bases are TGTGCCAGCAGCTTGCAGGGGTTGACTGAAGCTTTCTTT.

To note about this clone: The conserved phenylalanine or tryptophan normally closing the CDR3 is absent here, so this likely arose from a read error. The limits of the CDR3 on the DNA are not certain, so only TCRdb's listed CDR3 is given. The chain is built from TRBV19 and TRBJ1-1; the table calls TRBD1, which could not be checked here. Germline lookup yields CDR1 LNHDA and CDR2 SQIVND (reference sequence). The CDR3 extends over 15 residues, inclusive of both ends. The CDR3 sequence is CASRFVRAQGAPGSK.

The chain uses TRBV7-8 and TRBJ1-6; D perhaps matches TRBD1 (6 bases). The CDR3 is 16 amino acids. Germline V CDR1 and CDR2: SGHVS, FQNEAQ. V was clipped by 1 base and J by 9 bases, with 16 bases between them. The CDR3 DNA reads as TGTGCCAGCAGCTTAGTACAGGGCATTTCTGGTTCACCCCTCCACTTT. Encoded protein: CASSLVQGISGSPLHF.

V gene TRBV9 combines with J gene TRBJ2-7; D remains ambiguous. CDR1 is SGDLS and CDR2 is YYNGEE in the germline V gene. This CDR3 spans 14 amino acids. V was shortened by 0 bases and J by 4 bases, with 11 bases between the two germline ends. This chain's CDR3 is CASSVESLPYEQYF. DNA for the CDR3: TGTGCCAGCAGCGTAGAGTCCCTACCATACGAGCAGTACTTC.

The chain is built from TRBV7-9 and TRBJ2-5, with TRBD2 as a possible D gene (5 bases). Trimming removed 1 base from V and 5 bases from J, with 14 bases in between. The CDR3 extends over 15 amino acids. Germline loops: CDR1 SEHNR, CDR2 FQNEAQ (reference sequence). CDR3 sequence (DNA): TGTGCCAGCAGCTTAGTTTGGTCCCGGGGTGAGACCCAGTACTTC. Translation: CASSLVWSRGETQYF.

The rearrangement joins TRBV6-5 to TRBJ1-5, with D maybe TRBD1 (6 bases). V lost 5 bases to trimming and J lost 5 bases, with 13 bases between them. The CDR3 has 14 residues. Germline V gene sequence: CDR1 MNHEY, CDR2 SVGAGI. The CDR3 nucleotides are TGTGCCAGCAGTCCAACGGGGGGCCATCAGCCCCAGCATTTT. As protein: CASSPTGGHQPQHF.

V is TRBV6-1 and J is TRBJ1-3; D not certain. CDR3 size: 16 residues. The ends were cut back, 3 bases at V and 0 bases at J, with 12 bases in the middle. Germline V CDR1 and CDR2: MNHNS, SASEGT. CDR3 in amino acids: CASSERGSTSGNTIYF. CDR3 bases: TGTGCCAGCAGTGAGCGGGGTTCCACCTCTGGAAACACCATATATTTT.

The chain links TRBV2 to TRBJ1-1; no firm D call. Germline CDR1 and CDR2: SNHLY and FYNNEI. The CDR3 runs 13 residues. Trimming took 2 bases from V and 4 from J, leaving 8 bases between them. CDR3 sequence: CASSEREGTEAFF. The DNA of the CDR3 is TGTGCCAGCAGTGAAAGGGAGGGCACTGAAGCTTTCTTT.

The rearrangement links TRBV12-3 or TRBV12-4 to TRBJ1-2; tentative D call: TRBD1 (5 bases). The CDR3 totals 13 residues. The V end lost 0 bases, the J end lost 6 bases, and 8 bases lay between the germline ends. The CDR3 region is CASSLAQGDGYTF. DNA of the CDR3: TGTGCCAGCAGTTTAGCGCAGGGTGATGGCTACACCTTC.

The V gene is TRBV19, the J gene TRBJ1-2, with TRBD1 identical over 8 bases. The V segment lost 6 bases and the J segment 4 bases; nucleotides outside the gene matches: 4. Germline V CDR1 and CDR2: LNHDA, SQIVND (reference sequence). This CDR3 contains 13 residues. The CDR3 DNA reads as TGTGCCAGTAGAACAGGGGGATCCTATGGCTACACCTTC. It translates to CASRTGGSYGYTF.

V gene TRBV19 combines with J gene TRBJ2-3; no reliable D call. CDR3 length: 15 residues. V was trimmed by 5 bases and J by 0 bases, leaving 12 bases between them. Germline values: CDR1 LNHDA, CDR2 SQIVND (reference sequence). CDR3 DNA sequence: TGTGCCAGTAGTTCCCTGCTTCGGAGCACAGATACGCAGTATTTT. Amino acids: CASSSLLRSTDTQYF. Filled out from reference TRBV19 and TRBJ2-3, the complete variable domain reads DGGITQSPKYLFRKEGQNVTLSCEQNLNHDAMYWYRQDPGQGLRLIYYSQIVNDFQKGDIAEGYSVSREKKESFPLTVTSAQKNPTAFYLCASSSLLRSTDTQYFGPGTRLTVL.

This rearrangement joins TRBV11-3 to TRBJ2-1, with 8 bases matching TRBD2. V lost 0 bases, J lost 2 bases, and 0 bases stayed unmatched. Looked up from germline, CDR1 is SGHNT and CDR2 is YENEEA. The length of the CDR3 is 15 residues. The CDR3 region is CASSLEAGAYNEQFF. CDR3 DNA: TGTGCCAGCAGCTTAGAAGCGGGAGCCTACAATGAGCAGTTCTTC.

The CDR3 nucleotides read TGTGCCAGCTCACGTAACTGGCTAGCGACCGATACCGGGGAGCTGTTTTTT. Translated: CASSRNWLATDTGELFF. The gene calls are TRBV18 and TRBJ2-2; D is possibly TRBD2 (6 bases). V was shortened by 4 bases and J by 5 bases, with 20 bases between the two germline ends. The CDR3 is made up of 17 amino acids. CDR1 KGHSH and CDR2 LQKENI come from the germline V gene. The full variable domain, in which reference TRBV18 and TRBJ2-2 provide the parts outside the CDR3, is NAGVMQNPRHLVRRRGQEARLRCSPMKGHSHVYWYRQLPEEGLKFMVYLQKENIIDESGMPKERFSAEFPKEGPSILRIQQVVRGDSAAYFCASSRNWLATDTGELFFGEGSRLTVL.

The chain couples TRBV7-6 to TRBJ1-1; unclear D gene. The CDR3 has 11 amino acids. The V gene lost 2 bases and the J gene lost 8 bases, with 6 bases spanning the gap. Germline lookup yields CDR1 SGHVS and CDR2 FNYEAQ. CDR3 amino acids: CASSLNGEAFF. The CDR3 DNA is TGTGCCAGCAGCTTAAATGGCGAAGCTTTCTTT.

The sample holds a few counts of this clone. CDR3 in DNA: TGTGCCAGCACCCCCGGGGGGGGCACAGATACGCAGTATTTT. As protein: CASTPGGGTDTQYF. V and J are TRBV25-1 and TRBJ2-3; 8 positions agree with TRBD2. With 7 bases clipped from V and 1 base from J, the junction kept 4 bases outside the gene matches. Looked up from germline, CDR1 is MGHDK and CDR2 is SYGVNS. The CDR3 consists of 14 residues.

The genes are TRBV27 and TRBJ1-6; the match to TRBD1 covers 9 bases. In germline, CDR1 is MNHEY, CDR2 SMNVEV (reference sequence). J was trimmed by 5 bases and V by 3 bases; bases with no gene match: 8. CDR3 size: 17 residues. CDR3 protein: CASSLRGTGGNNSPLHF. DNA for the CDR3: TGTGCCAGCAGTTTGAGGGGTACAGGGGGCAATAATTCACCCCTCCACTTT.

The chain uses TRBV2 and TRBJ2-7; no reliable D call. Between the trimmed V and J ends, which lost 7 bases and 0 bases, there was a span of 7 bases. CDR3 size: 12 residues. Germline assignment: CDR1 SNHLY and CDR2 FYNNEI. CDR3 nucleotides: TGTGCCAGCACCTTCGGCTCCTACGAGCAGTACTTC. This encodes CASTFGSYEQYF.

This clone has more than one count but fewer than ten. This rearrangement joins TRBV7-9 to TRBJ2-7; a weak D match, TRBD1 (5 bases). From germline, CDR1 is SEHNR and CDR2 FQNEAQ (reference sequence). V gave up 1 base and J gave up 6 bases, with 10 bases separating them. CDR3 length: 13 amino acids. The CDR3 sequence: CASSLGTPPEQYF. The CDR3 DNA reads as TGTGCCAGCAGCTTAGGGACACCCCCCGAGCAGTACTTC.

The chain has TRBV19 and TRBJ1-5; D remains ambiguous. Germline CDR1 LNHDA, CDR2 SQIVND (reference sequence). Trimming left V 4 bases short and J 6 bases short, with 13 bases between. The CDR3 contains 14 residues. The CDR3: CASSNLPSGQPQHF. The CDR3, as DNA: TGTGCCAGTAGTAACCTCCCTTCGGGTCAGCCCCAGCATTTT.

Worth noting for this clone: A junction boundary mismatches the germline segment, possibly from a read error. The chain carries TRBV7-7 and TRBJ1-2, with D possibly TRBD1 on 5 matching bases. The CDR3 spans 15 residues. Germline V lookup: CDR1 SSHAT, CDR2 FNYEAQ (reference sequence). DNA for the CDR3: TGTGCTAGCAGCTTAGCTTGGGGCACGGACTATGGCTACACCTTC. Residues: CASSLAWGTDYGYTF.

The chain uses TRBV18 and TRBJ2-3; TRBD2 might be the D (5 bases). The length of the CDR3 is 18 residues. CDR1 and CDR2 from the germline V gene are KGHSH and LQKENI. Deletions cut 4 bases from V and 0 bases from J, with 20 bases between. CDR3 region: CASSLRSRSRVSTDTQYF. The CDR3 coding sequence is TGTGCCAGCTCACTCAGATCGCGTTCGAGGGTTAGCACAGATACGCAGTATTTT.